The rows below give T cell receptor beta chains drawn from one sample of a study of blood T cell repertoires in COVID-19. TCRdb keeps only in-frame clones here, not all; method: immunoSEQ multiplex PCR. The sample yields about 88,000 clones, around 88% seen once. Sequencing input: peripheral blood. These receptors all come from a woman aged 55-70 years with COVID-19, enrolled during active disease. The CDR3 runs from the conserved cysteine through the conserved F or W. D genes are given only for firm matches. Some rows mark clone size as missing; the rest say once, few, many or name a class of expanded clone.

clone size,CDR3 length,D gene,J gene,V gene,CDR3 protein,CDR3 DNA
-,14,TRBD1,TRBJ1-5,TRBV7-9,CASRPGTGNQPQHF,TGTGCCAGCAGACCCGGGACAGGAAATCAGCCCCAGCATTTT
-,13,-,TRBJ1-1,TRBV5-6,CASSSRGGTEAFF,TGTGCCAGCAGCTCCCGGGGAGGTACTGAAGCTTTCTTT
-,14,-,TRBJ1-6,TRBV6-5,CASSYREGSSPLHF,TGTGCCAGCAGTTACCGGGAGGGCAGTTCACCCCTCCACTTT
once,14,-,TRBJ1-2,TRBV28,CASSFYSSNYGYTF,TGTGCCAGCAGTTTTTATAGTTCTAACTATGGCTACACCTTC
-,16,TRBD2,TRBJ2-1,TRBV4-1,CASSLNPGEGNNEQFF,TGCGCCAGCAGCCTAAATCCTGGGGAGGGAAACAATGAGCAGTTCTTC
-,13,TRBD1,TRBJ1-2,TRBV5-6,CASSQGAKYGYTF,TGTGCCAGCAGCCAGGGGGCGAAGTATGGCTACACCTTC
-,16,-,TRBJ1-5,TRBV7-2,CASSLALTVGNQPQHF,TGTGCCAGCAGCTTAGCTCTGACTGTGGGCAATCAGCCCCAGCATTTT
-,14,-,TRBJ2-5,TRBV5-6,CASSPEVRGETQYF,TGTGCCAGCAGCCCAGAGGTTAGGGGAGAGACCCAGTACTTC
-,15,TRBD1,TRBJ1-3,TRBV11-2,CASSLSGTGRNTIYF,TGTGCCAGCAGCTTATCAGGGACAGGCCGAAACACCATATATTTT
-,16,TRBD2,TRBJ2-3,TRBV7-9,CASSSRTSGRTDTQYF,TGTGCCAGCAGCTCCCGGACTAGCGGGCGCACAGATACGCAGTATTTT
-,12,-,TRBJ2-7,TRBV5-4,CASSTGQSEQYF,TGTGCCAGCAGCACCGGACAGTCCGAGCAGTACTTC
-,14,-,TRBJ1-2,TRBV4-2,CASSQVRGGYGYTF,TGTGCCAGCAGCCAAGTTAGGGGGGGCTATGGCTACACCTTC
few,14,TRBD2,TRBJ2-7,TRBV14,CASSPGTSAYEQYF,TGTGCCAGCAGCCCCGGGACTAGCGCCTACGAGCAGTACTTC
-,13,-,TRBJ1-1,TRBV9,CASSQFLNTEAFF,TGTGCCAGCAGCCAATTCCTGAACACTGAAGCTTTCTTT
-,15,TRBD1,TRBJ2-7,TRBV18,CASSPIGQGYSEQYF,TGTGCCAGCTCACCAATTGGACAGGGGTACTCCGAGCAGTACTTC
-,16,-,TRBJ1-2,TRBV18,CASSPPSRQSNYGYTF,TGTGCCAGCTCACCACCGAGCAGGCAATCGAACTATGGCTACACCTTC
-,14,TRBD2,TRBJ2-5,TRBV19,CASRLTGGSAAQYF,TGTGCCAGCCGTCTCACGGGGGGGTCCGCGGCCCAGTACTTC
-,15,TRBD1,TRBJ1-5,TRBV10-2,CASSEGPGGHQPQHF,TGCGCCAGCAGTGAGGGGCCAGGGGGCCATCAGCCCCAGCATTTT
-,17,TRBD1,TRBJ1-2,TRBV27,CASSHRTGGAENYGYTF,TGTGCCAGCAGTCACCGGACAGGGGGCGCGGAGAACTATGGCTACACCTTC
-,15,TRBD1,TRBJ1-1,TRBV9,CASSGGTGGHTEAFF,TGTGCCAGCAGCGGGGGGACAGGGGGCCACACTGAAGCTTTCTTT
-,12,-,TRBJ2-5,TRBV12-3/TRBV12-4,CASSLTEETQYF,TGTGCCAGCAGCTTGACAGAAGAGACCCAGTACTTC
-,15,-,TRBJ2-7,TRBV10-3,CAISVRQAAPYEQYF,TGTGCCATCAGTGTCCGACAGGCGGCGCCTTACGAGCAGTACTTC
-,14,TRBD1,TRBJ1-5,TRBV2,CASSADRVGQPQHF,TGTGCCAGCAGTGCGGACAGGGTTGGTCAGCCCCAGCATTTT
-,15,-,TRBJ1-2,TRBV4-3,CASSQVGVIREGYTF,TGCGCCAGCAGCCAAGTGGGAGTTATACGGGAAGGCTACACCTTC
-,15,TRBD1,TRBJ2-7,TRBV10-3,CAISQGQGEAYEQYF,TGTGCCATCAGCCAGGGACAGGGGGAAGCATACGAGCAGTACTTC
-,14,-,TRBJ1-1,TRBV7-3,CASSPHQGNTEAFF,TGTGCCAGCAGCCCCCATCAGGGGAACACTGAAGCTTTCTTT
-,14,-,TRBJ1-5,TRBV28,CASSLFYSNQPQHF,TGTGCCAGCAGTTTATTCTATAGCAATCAGCCCCAGCATTTT
-,14,-,TRBJ1-6,TRBV6-4,CASRGDGDNSPLHF,TGTGCCAGCAGGGGAGACGGGGATAATTCACCCCTCCACTTT
-,13,-,TRBJ2-7,TRBV12-3/TRBV12-4,CASSSRAMDSPYF,TGTGCCAGCAGTTCCAGGGCTATGGATTCGCCGTACTTC
once,13,-,TRBJ1-2,TRBV6-5,CASSPQPNYGYTF,TGTGCCAGCAGCCCACAGCCTAACTATGGCTACACCTTC
-,15,-,TRBJ2-7,TRBV28,CASRPTGQISYEQYF,TGTGCCAGCAGGCCCACAGGCCAGATCTCCTACGAGCAGTACTTC
-,14,-,TRBJ1-1,TRBV5-1,CASSAGILNTEAFF,TGCGCCAGCAGCGCGGGAATCTTGAACACTGAAGCTTTCTTT
-,13,-,TRBJ1-1,TRBV7-3,CASAQNMNTEAFF,TGTGCCAGCGCCCAGAACATGAACACTGAAGCTTTCTTT
-,16,TRBD1,TRBJ1-4,TRBV5-1,CASSPTATGGFEKLFF,TGCGCCAGCAGCCCCACAGCGACAGGGGGCTTTGAAAAACTGTTTTTT
-,17,-,TRBJ1-3,TRBV5-1,CASSLERVGVSGNTIYF,TGCGCCAGCAGCTTGGAGAGGGTTGGGGTGTCCGGAAACACCATATATTTT
-,14,-,TRBJ1-2,TRBV5-4,CASSLVGTNYGYTF,TGTGCCAGCAGCTTGGTGGGCACTAACTATGGCTACACCTTC
-,15,TRBD2,TRBJ2-4,TRBV28,CASSLGLGLANIQYF,TGTGCCAGCAGCCTCGGACTAGGGCTAGCAAACATTCAGTACTTC
few,16,-,TRBJ1-5,TRBV13,CASSLTGMGGNQPQHF,TGTGCCAGCAGCCTCACAGGGATGGGGGGCAATCAGCCCCAGCATTTT
-,15,-,TRBJ2-5,TRBV5-4,CASQPTGATQETQYF,TGTGCCAGTCAACCCACAGGAGCTACCCAAGAGACCCAGTACTTC
once,17,TRBD1,TRBJ1-4,TRBV2,CASSEGQGRVWTEKLFF,TGTGCCAGCAGCGAGGGACAGGGGCGGGTCTGGACTGAAAAACTGTTTTTT